This passage covers 32 T cell receptor beta chains from one sample sequenced in a study of T-cell memory formation after mild COVID-19. TCRdb re-derived calls from the 5' RACE reads in MiXCR, one entry per CDR3 protein. The sample lists about 150,000 distinct CDR3 sequences; 10% to 15% were seen once. Sequencing input: PBMCs or a T cell subset sorted from them (not recorded which). Receptor source: a man aged 18 to 30 who had mild COVID-19 (a few samples of this study predate the infection). Cell type and time point are not known.

The rearrangement links TRBV11-2 to TRBJ2-7, with D possibly being TRBD1 (5 bases). CDR1 SGHAT and CDR2 FQNNGV come from the germline V gene. V was cut by 3 bases and J by 3 bases, with 9 bases left in between. This CDR3 region has 13 residues. The CDR3 spells CASSLSQGYEQYV. For the CDR3, the DNA is TGTGCCAGCAGCTTGAGCCAGGGCTACGAGCAGTACGTC.

This clonotype was seen a few times. The chain combines TRBV15 with TRBJ1-2; D gene unclear. The CDR3 consists of 14 residues. The V end lost 0 bases, the J end lost 5 bases, and 10 bases lay between the germline ends. Germline CDR1 reads LNHNV; CDR2 reads YYDKDF (reference sequence). The CDR3 region is CATSRDSAAYGYTF. In DNA form, the CDR3 reads TGTGCCACCAGCAGAGATAGTGCGGCATATGGCTACACCTTC. Combining the CDR3 with reference TRBV15 and TRBJ1-2 gives the whole variable domain DAMVIQNPRYQVTQFGKPVTLSCSQTLNHNVMYWYQQKSSQAPKLLFHYYDKDFNNEADTPDNFQSRRPNTSFCFLDIRSPGLGDTAMYLCATSRDSAAYGYTFGSGTRLTVV.

This clonotype came up a few times. The chain has TRBV5-1 and TRBJ1-2; D remains unclear. Germline CDR1 is SGHRS and CDR2 is YFSETQ. The CDR3 is 11 residues long. Trimming left V 0 bases short and J 6 bases short, with 3 bases between. The CDR3 nucleotides read TGCGCCAGCAGCTTGGATCATGGCTACACCTTC. Its translation is CASSLDHGYTF.

This clonotype was seen a handful of times. This chain joins TRBV20-1 and TRBJ2-3; a possible D gene is TRBD2 (7 bases). The CDR3 sequence is 16 residues long. Germline CDR1 DFQATT, CDR2 SNEGSKA (reference sequence). With 4 bases removed from V and 2 bases from J, the gap between germline ends came to 19 bases. The CDR3 nucleotides are TGCAGTGCTACCTCGCCGTTCGGGGGGCCCACAGATACGCAGTATTTT. This codes for CSATSPFGGPTDTQYF.

This clonotype came up many times. The chain uses TRBV7-8 and TRBJ2-3; D possibly corresponds to TRBD2 (7 bases). V was pared by 9 bases and J by 3 bases, with 22 bases between. In germline, CDR1 is SGHVS, CDR2 FQNEAQ. This CDR3 is 16 amino acids long. The CDR3, as DNA: TGTGCCAGTTCGGGGGGCCTAGCGGCCCTAACAGATACGCAGTATTTT. It encodes CASSGGLAALTDTQYF.

The V and J genes are TRBV27 and TRBJ1-1; 7 nucleotides line up with TRBD1. CDR1 is MNHEY, CDR2 SMNVEV, per germline (reference sequence). Losses at the gene ends were 5 bases for V and 7 bases for J; bases not matched to a gene: 10. The CDR3 extends over 14 amino acids. CDR3 nucleotides: TGTGCCAGCAGTGTCGACAGGGTGGATGGTGAAGCTTTCTTT. Amino acid sequence: CASSVDRVDGEAFF.

This rearrangement joins TRBV3-1 to TRBJ2-1; 10 bases agree with TRBD2. With 1 base clipped from V and 8 bases from J, the junction kept 8 bases outside the gene matches. The CDR3 consists of 16 residues. Per the germline V gene, CDR1 is LGHDT and CDR2 is YNNKEL (reference sequence). The CDR3 reads CASSQANLAGADEQFF. In nucleotides, the CDR3 is TGTGCCAGCAGCCAAGCGAACCTAGCGGGGGCGGATGAGCAGTTCTTC.

The chain combines TRBV14 with TRBJ1-1, with TRBD1 as a possible D gene (6 bases). This CDR3 is built from 15 residues. V shed 2 bases and J shed 4 bases, with 14 bases lying between them. The germline V gene has CDR1 SGHDN and CDR2 FVKESK. CDR3 sequence reads: CASSQRGGSGTEAFF. The CDR3 nucleotides read TGTGCCAGCAGCCAAAGGGGGGGATCGGGCACTGAAGCTTTCTTT.

The sample holds a few counts of this clonotype. The chain combines TRBV6-1 with TRBJ2-2; 12 bases fit TRBD1. Trimming removed 6 bases from V and 7 bases from J; junction bases left unmatched: 6. Germline-derived CDR1 and CDR2 are MNHNS and SASEGT. The CDR3 contains 15 residues. The CDR3 loop is CASRGTGGFIGELFF. CDR3 in DNA: TGTGCCAGCAGGGGGACAGGGGGCTTTATCGGGGAGCTGTTTTTT.

This clonotype was seen a handful of times. This chain connects TRBV7-2 to TRBJ2-2, with 7 bases aligning to TRBD1. In germline, CDR1 is SGHTA, CDR2 FQGNSA. The CDR3 totals 14 residues. V dropped 0 bases and J dropped 7; count of bases not matched to a gene: 2. This CDR3 is CASSLAQGDGELFF. The CDR3 DNA is TGTGCCAGCAGCTTAGCCCAGGGGGACGGGGAGCTGTTTTTT.

The CDR3 DNA sequence: TGTGCCAGCAGTACCTACGGGGAGCTGTTTTTT. Translating gives CASSTYGELFF. The chain carries TRBV11-3 and TRBJ2-2; no clear D gene. Trimming took off 6 bases at V and 7 bases at J, with 6 bases between the two ends. This CDR3 has 11 amino acids. Germline V CDR1 and CDR2: SGHNT, YENEEA.

This clonotype came up a few times. The chain couples TRBV24-1 to TRBJ2-5, with D possibly matching TRBD2 (5 bases). Per the germline V gene, CDR1 is KGHDR and CDR2 is SFDVKD. Trimming cost V 5 bases and J 6 bases, with 12 bases left between them. The CDR3 spans 13 residues. CDR3 in amino acids: CATSGAGDQTQYF. CDR3 DNA sequence: TGTGCCACCAGTGGCGCCGGGGATCAGACCCAGTACTTC.

This clonotype was recorded a few times. V gene TRBV25-1 combines with J gene TRBJ1-2, with D uncertain. V lost 9 bases and J 5 bases, leaving 13 bases between the germline ends. This CDR3 has 12 amino acids. The germline CDR1 and CDR2 sequences are MGHDK and SYGVNS. CDR3 DNA: TGTGCCAGTGAGAGGGAGAGGTATGGCTACACCTTC. It yields the protein CASERERYGYTF.

This clonotype was recorded a few times. The chain links TRBV20-1 to TRBJ2-3; D unclear. Germline V gives CDR1 DFQATT, CDR2 SNEGSKA (reference sequence). This CDR3 comprises 13 residues. The V end was cut by 0 bases, the J end by 6 bases, with 10 bases between. CDR3 region: CSARDPPVDTQYF. CDR3 DNA sequence: TGCAGTGCTAGAGATCCCCCAGTGGATACGCAGTATTTT.

The table lists this clonotype with a few counts. The chain is built from TRBV7-2 and TRBJ2-7, with D perhaps TRBD1 (6 bases). The CDR3 covers 13 residues. Trimming pared 2 bases from V and 5 bases from J, leaving 10 bases between. Looked up from germline, CDR1 is SGHTA and CDR2 is FQGNSA. DNA of the CDR3: TGTGCCAGCAGCTTATCTGGGGGCGACGAGCAGTACTTC. As protein: CASSLSGGDEQYF. The entire variable domain, with the rest obtained from reference TRBV7-2 and TRBJ2-7, is as follows: GAGVSQSPSNKVTEKGKDVELRCDPISGHTALYWYRQSLGQGLEFLIYFQGNSAPDKSGLPSDRFSAERTGGSVSTLTIQRTQQEDSAVYLCASSLSGGDEQYFGPGTRLTVT.

This clonotype was counted many times. V is TRBV7-2 and J is TRBJ2-1; D gene ambiguous. Germline V CDR1 and CDR2: SGHTA, FQGNSA. The CDR3 runs 13 residues. Trimming stripped 6 bases from V and 8 bases from J, with 14 bases between. The CDR3 here is CASSFSLGDEQFF. CDR3 bases: TGTGCCAGCAGTTTTTCTCTAGGCGATGAGCAGTTCTTC. Together with reference TRBV7-2 and TRBJ2-1, the CDR3 gives the full variable domain: GAGVSQSPSNKVTEKGKDVELRCDPISGHTALYWYRQSLGQGLEFLIYFQGNSAPDKSGLPSDRFSAERTGGSVSTLTIQRTQQEDSAVYLCASSFSLGDEQFFGPGTRLTVL.

This clonotype was detected only a few times. The chain has TRBV7-2 and TRBJ2-2, with D unclear. The CDR3 spans 15 residues. The ends were cut back, 5 bases at V and 2 bases at J, with 12 bases in the middle. Germline V lookup: CDR1 SGHTA, CDR2 FQGNSA. The CDR3 spells CASSNRRSNTGELFF. CDR3 sequence (DNA): TGTGCCAGCAGCAATAGGCGGAGTAACACCGGGGAGCTGTTTTTT.

The J gene is TRBJ2-4, the V gene TRBV10-2, with D unclear. Trimming removed 3 bases at V and 7 bases at J, with 10 bases between. The CDR3 sequence is 13 residues long. From germline, CDR1 is WSHSY and CDR2 SAAADI. The CDR3 loop is CASSEHSLNIQYF. The CDR3 DNA reads as TGCGCCAGCAGTGAACACTCGCTGAACATTCAGTACTTC.

This clonotype was detected only a few times. The genes are TRBV7-9 and TRBJ2-2; D possibly matches TRBD1 or TRBD2 (5 bases each). The CDR3 consists of 16 residues. V lost 1 base, J lost 4 bases, and 13 bases lay in between. Germline V gene sequence: CDR1 SEHNR, CDR2 FQNEAQ (reference sequence). CDR3 nucleotide sequence: TGTGCCAGCAGCTTAGGAGGGGCCAGCTCCACCGGGGAGCTGTTTTTT. It encodes CASSLGGASSTGELFF.

This clonotype has only a few counts. The V and J genes are TRBV5-1 and TRBJ2-5; 11 nucleotides align to TRBD2. The CDR3 extends over 15 amino acids. In germline, CDR1 is SGHRS, CDR2 YFSETQ. Trimming cost V 0 bases and J 5 bases; bases outside gene matches: 3. CDR3 in amino acids: CASSLEASGGETQYF. The DNA for the CDR3 is TGCGCCAGCAGCTTGGAGGCTAGCGGGGGGGAGACCCAGTACTTC.

This clonotype came up a few times. The V and J genes are TRBV11-2 and TRBJ1-1; 9 bases line up with TRBD1. The trim removed 6 bases at V and 10 bases at J, leaving 6 bases unmatched. CDR3 length: 12 amino acids. The germline gives CDR1 SGHAT, CDR2 FQNNGV. The CDR3 DNA reads TGTGCCAGCAGTACTACGGGACAGGGAGCTTTCTTT. Protein: CASSTTGQGAFF.

The chain recombines TRBV6-6 with TRBJ2-7; no firm D call. This CDR3 is built from 12 residues. With 6 bases removed from V and 6 bases from J, the gap between germline ends came to 12 bases. Germline lookup yields CDR1 MNHNY and CDR2 SVGAGI (reference sequence). The CDR3 reads CASSPDSGEQYF. CDR3 nucleotides: TGTGCCAGCAGCCCTGATTCGGGCGAGCAGTACTTC.

Ten or more counts support this clonotype. The gene calls are TRBV7-9 and TRBJ2-3; D perhaps matches TRBD1 (7 bases). Trimming shortened V by 5 bases and J by 2 bases, and 14 bases separated the two germline ends. The CDR3 spans 15 residues. Germline CDR1 reads SEHNR; CDR2 reads FQNEAQ (reference sequence). The CDR3 DNA reads as TGTGCCAGCAGCCTCCGGAGGGGGCCCACAGATACGCAGTATTTT. It yields the protein CASSLRRGPTDTQYF.

This clonotype was observed a handful of times. The chain is built from TRBV3-1 and TRBJ1-4; unclear D gene. This CDR3 is built from 12 residues. V lost 1 base and J 8 bases, leaving 5 bases between the germline ends. Per the germline V gene, CDR1 is LGHDT and CDR2 is YNNKEL (reference sequence). The CDR3 sequence: CASSQVYEKLFF. In DNA, the CDR3 is TGTGCCAGCAGCCAAGTTTACGAAAAACTGTTTTTT. The variable domain in full, completed from reference TRBV3-1 and TRBJ1-4, reads DTAVSQTPKYLVTQMGNDKSIKCEQNLGHDTMYWYKQDSKKFLKIMFSYNNKELIINETVPNRFSPKSPDKAHLNLHINSLELGDSAVYFCASSQVYEKLFFGSGTQLSVL.

The chain employs TRBV5-1 and TRBJ1-1; D ambiguous. Germline V gene data show CDR1 as SGHRS and CDR2 as YFSETQ. The germline V and J ends were trimmed by 0 bases and 2 bases, with 8 bases remaining between them. CDR3 length equals 14 residues. The CDR3 nucleotides read TGCGCCAGCAGCTTGGATACCTCCAACACTGAAGCTTTCTTT. This gives the protein CASSLDTSNTEAFF.

The chain couples TRBV6-2 or TRBV6-3 to TRBJ2-5, with D hard to call. Trimming stripped 2 bases from V and 1 base from J, with 2 bases between. The CDR3 loop spans 12 amino acids. Germline V lookup: CDR1 MNHEY, CDR2 SVGEGT. The CDR3 sequence is CASSYRQETQYF. In DNA, the CDR3 is TGTGCCAGCAGTTACCGCCAAGAGACCCAGTACTTC.

The chain recombines TRBV7-2 with TRBJ1-5; D gene uncertain. CDR1 is SGHTA and CDR2 is FQGNSA in the germline V gene. With 0 bases removed from V and 5 bases from J, the gap between germline ends came to 8 bases. This CDR3 has 14 residues. The CDR3 is CASSLAGSHQPQHF. As DNA, the CDR3 is TGTGCCAGCAGCTTAGCCGGGAGCCATCAGCCCCAGCATTTT.

This clonotype was found many times. The chain is built from TRBV7-2 and TRBJ1-5, with D maybe TRBD1 (5 bases). CDR1 SGHTA and CDR2 FQGNSA come from the germline V gene. The CDR3 runs 13 residues. Trimming left V 5 bases short and J 11 bases short, with 16 bases between. The CDR3 nucleotides are TGTGCCAGCAGCCAACGGCAGGCAGGGACCCAGCATTTT. This translates into CASSQRQAGTQHF.

The chain uses TRBV7-8 and TRBJ2-5; D unresolved. CDR3 length: 11 amino acids. Trimming removed 7 bases at V and 4 bases at J, with 7 bases between. Germline assignment: CDR1 SGHVS and CDR2 FQNEAQ. The DNA for the CDR3 is TGTGCCAGCACCATCGGAGAGACCCAGTACTTC. As protein: CASTIGETQYF.

This clonotype was detected a few times. The genes are TRBV5-1 and TRBJ2-1; no firm D call. Trimming took off 4 bases at V and 7 bases at J, with 18 bases between the two ends. Germline V CDR1 and CDR2: SGHRS, YFSETQ. The CDR3 extends over 15 amino acids. The CDR3 spells CASSPARIGPNEQFF. The CDR3 DNA is TGCGCCAGCAGCCCCGCTAGAATCGGGCCGAATGAGCAGTTCTTC.

The rearrangement uses TRBV12-3 or TRBV12-4 and TRBJ1-2; D gene unclear. The CDR3 has 15 residues. Trimming took 3 bases from V and 5 from J, leaving 16 bases between them. In DNA form, the CDR3 reads TGTGCCAGCAGTTTCGACCGACGCGGATCTTATGGCTACACCTTC. Translated, it gives CASSFDRRGSYGYTF.

The sample holds a few counts of this clonotype. The rearrangement joins TRBV12-3 or TRBV12-4 to TRBJ2-7; TRBD2 matches 14 bases. This CDR3 spans 17 amino acids. V was clipped by 3 bases and J by 3 bases; unmatched bases: 7. Here the CDR3 DNA reads TGTGCCAGCAGTTTGGGACCGGGACTAGCGGGAGACTACGAGCAGTACTTC. Amino acids: CASSLGPGLAGDYEQYF.